This entry describes one T cell receptor beta chain. As yet, its antigen is unknown. This sample was taken from a study of PD-1 blockade in classical Hodgkin lymphoma. Study-wide results and limits: It was reported that newly diagnosed patients had less baseline TCR diversity than healthy donors. Only CD4+ TCR diversity, not CD8+, had risen significantly by C4D1. Diversity similar to that of newly diagnosed patients was seen at baseline in complete responders. Excluded were patients who started nivolumab under 1 year after ASCT, a group that had lower diversity.

The table came from immunoSEQ multiplex PCR; TCRdb's copy has only in-frame clones and leaves some out. The sample has almost 100,000 clones, around 90% seen once. No patient escaped relapse after autologous stem cell transplantation, and brentuximab vedotin exposure varied. This CDR3 region has 16 residues. CDR1 and CDR2 (germline): MDHEN, SYDVKM. V gave up 6 bases and J gave up 5 bases, with 19 bases separating them. The V and J genes are TRBV28 and TRBJ2-2; TRBD1 might be the D (6 bases). The source was peripheral blood mononuclear cells (PBMCs), collected at baseline. The TCR comes from a human donor with classical Hodgkin lymphoma. DNA of the CDR3: TGTGCCAGCAGCCCCTGGCAGGGGCTGGGGACCGGGGAGCTGTTTTTT. This sequence encodes CASSPWQGLGTGELFF. Full variable domain (missing parts from reference TRBV28 and TRBJ2-2): DVKVTQSSRYLVKRTGEKVFLECVQDMDHENMFWYRQDPGLGLRLIYFSYDVKMKEKGDIPEGYSVSREKKERFSLILESASTNQTSMYLCASSPWQGLGTGELFFGEGSRLTVL.